This TCR beta chain is drawn from a study of OX40 agonist ivuxolimab in advanced cancers. Germline CDR1 is MDHEN and CDR2 is SYDVKM. V lost 2 bases and J 5 bases, leaving 13 bases between the germline ends. There are 14 residues in the CDR3. This clone has a single count. What it recognizes is unknown. Overall study findings and caveats: Clonal expansion from baseline to week 6 occurred in both CD4+ and CD8+ T cells.

Some clones are missing from TCRdb's copy, which holds only in-frame ones; the method was immunoSEQ multiplex PCR. The repertoire holds about 55,000 clones, with roughly nine tenths as singletons. Specimen: CD4+ or CD8+ T cells sorted from blood, collected in a trial of the OX40 agonist ivuxolimab. This TCR derives from an adult with an advanced solid tumor such as melanoma, head and neck, liver or kidney cancer. This chain joins TRBV28 and TRBJ2-7; no reliable D call. The CDR3 loop reads CASSLGSGRNEQYF. DNA of the CDR3: TGTGCCAGCAGTTTAGGGTCAGGCAGGAACGAGCAGTACTTC.